The following is a T cell receptor (beta chain) sequence with its context. This specimen comes from a study of blood T cell repertoires in COVID-19. Study summary: Samples taken during acute and convalescent COVID-19 were collected in the United States, Italy and Spain.

V was clipped by 6 bases and J by 10 bases; unmatched bases: 14. This CDR3 has 16 amino acids. The germline V gene encodes CDR1 MNHEY and CDR2 SMNVEV (reference sequence). Clones were sequenced by immunoSEQ multiplex PCR, and TCRdb holds only the in-frame ones, with some missing. The sample lists fewer than 110,000 clones; more than 80% were seen once. The receptor comes from a woman aged 60-75 years with acute or convalescent COVID-19. Sequencing used peripheral blood. The J gene is TRBJ1-6, the V gene TRBV27, with 8 bases matching TRBD1. The CDR3 loop is CASSPGTGLLASPLHF. Here the CDR3 DNA reads TGTGCCAGCAGCCCAGGGACAGGTCTGTTGGCGTCACCCCTCCACTTT.